This T cell receptor beta chain is drawn from a study of T cells in Graves' hyperthyroidism and ophthalmopathy. This clonotype has a count of ten or more. Its antigen remains unidentified. V lost 3 bases to trimming and J lost 4 bases; unmatched junction nucleotides: 11. Germline values: CDR1 LNHDA, CDR2 SQIVND (reference sequence). The CDR3 is 16 amino acids. Amplified TCR beta CDR3 regions derived from RNA transcripts. First-round RT-PCR targeting the TCR CDR3 was performed with the HTBI primer set. TCRdb redid the calling of the multiplex PCR reads with MiXCR, one entry per CDR3 protein. The repertoire holds nearly 600,000 distinct CDR3 sequences, with approximately 15% as singletons. Findings and limits, study-wide: Most thyroid clonotypes expanded above 0.001 were also detected in blood.

The sequenced sample consisted of blood. This chain connects TRBV19 to TRBJ2-7, with 8 bases matching TRBD1. The TCR sequence derives from a woman aged 18-29 years with Graves' ophthalmopathy. CDR3 in amino acids: CASSIPDRAYPYEQYF. For the CDR3, the DNA is TGTGCCAGTAGTATCCCGGACAGGGCTTATCCTTACGAGCAGTACTTC.